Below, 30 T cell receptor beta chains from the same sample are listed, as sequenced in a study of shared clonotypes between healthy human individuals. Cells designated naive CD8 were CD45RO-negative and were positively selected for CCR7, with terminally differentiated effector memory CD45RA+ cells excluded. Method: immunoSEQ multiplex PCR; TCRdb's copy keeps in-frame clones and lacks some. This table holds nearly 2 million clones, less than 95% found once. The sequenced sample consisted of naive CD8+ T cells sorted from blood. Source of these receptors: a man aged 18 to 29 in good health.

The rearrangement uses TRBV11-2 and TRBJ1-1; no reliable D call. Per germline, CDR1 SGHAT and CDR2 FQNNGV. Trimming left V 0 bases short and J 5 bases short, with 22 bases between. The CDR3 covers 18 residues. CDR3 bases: TGTGCCAGCAGCTTAGATCATTTTCAGGAGACATGGAGGACTGAAGCTTTCTTT. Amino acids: CASSLDHFQETWRTEAFF.

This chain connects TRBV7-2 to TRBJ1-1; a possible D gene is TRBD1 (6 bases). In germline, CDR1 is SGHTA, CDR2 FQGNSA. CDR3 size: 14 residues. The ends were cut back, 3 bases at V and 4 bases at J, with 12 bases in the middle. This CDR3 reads CASSFRGAGTEAFF. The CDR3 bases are TGTGCCAGCAGCTTCCGGGGGGCGGGCACTGAAGCTTTCTTT.

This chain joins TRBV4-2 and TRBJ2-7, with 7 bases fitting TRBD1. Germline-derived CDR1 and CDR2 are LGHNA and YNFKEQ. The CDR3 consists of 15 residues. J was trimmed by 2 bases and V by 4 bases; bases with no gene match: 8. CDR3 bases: TGTGCCAGCAGCCCCCGGGACAGTGTTACCTACGAGCAGTACTTC. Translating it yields CASSPRDSVTYEQYF.

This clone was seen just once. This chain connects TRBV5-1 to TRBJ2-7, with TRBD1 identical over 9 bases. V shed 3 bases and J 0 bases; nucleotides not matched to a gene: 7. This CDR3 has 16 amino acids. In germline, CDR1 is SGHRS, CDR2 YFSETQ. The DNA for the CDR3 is TGCGCCAGCAGCTACGGGACAGGGTGGTCCTCCTACGAGCAGTACTTC. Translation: CASSYGTGWSSYEQYF.

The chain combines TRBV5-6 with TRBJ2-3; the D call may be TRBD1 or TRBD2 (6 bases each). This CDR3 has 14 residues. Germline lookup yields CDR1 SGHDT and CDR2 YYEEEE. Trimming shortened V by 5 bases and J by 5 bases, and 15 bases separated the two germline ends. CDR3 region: CASRLWGAVDTQYF. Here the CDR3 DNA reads TGTGCCAGCAGATTGTGGGGGGCCGTAGATACGCAGTATTTT. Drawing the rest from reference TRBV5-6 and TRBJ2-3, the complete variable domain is DAGVTQSPTHLIKTRGQQVTLRCSPKSGHDTVSWYQQALGQGPQFIFQYYEEEERQRGNFPDRFSGHQFPNYSSELNVNALLLGDSALYLCASRLWGAVDTQYFGPGTRLTVL.

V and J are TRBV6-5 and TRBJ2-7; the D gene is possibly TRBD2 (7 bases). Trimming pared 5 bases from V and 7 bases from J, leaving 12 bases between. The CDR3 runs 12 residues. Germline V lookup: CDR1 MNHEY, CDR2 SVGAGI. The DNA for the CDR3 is TGTGCCAGCAGTCCCGGGGGGCGAGAGCAGTACTTC. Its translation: CASSPGGREQYF.

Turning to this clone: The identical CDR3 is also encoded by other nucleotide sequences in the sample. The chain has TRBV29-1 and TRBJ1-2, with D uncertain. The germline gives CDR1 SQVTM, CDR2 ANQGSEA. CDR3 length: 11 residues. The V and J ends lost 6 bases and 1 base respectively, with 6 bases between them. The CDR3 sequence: CSVADNYGYTF. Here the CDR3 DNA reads TGCAGCGTCGCAGATAACTATGGCTACACCTTC.

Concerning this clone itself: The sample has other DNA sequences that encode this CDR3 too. The CDR3 nucleotides are TGTGCCAGCAGCTTAGGCGGAGATACGCAGTATTTT. Protein sequence: CASSLGGDTQYF. This chain links TRBV11-2 with TRBJ2-3, with D hard to call. CDR1 and CDR2 from the germline V gene are SGHAT and FQNNGV. The V end was cut by 1 base, the J end by 5 bases, with 4 bases between. CDR3 length: 12 amino acids.

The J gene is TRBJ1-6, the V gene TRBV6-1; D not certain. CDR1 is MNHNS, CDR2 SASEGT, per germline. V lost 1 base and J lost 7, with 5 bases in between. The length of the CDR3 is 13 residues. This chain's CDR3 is CASSEGNNSPLHF. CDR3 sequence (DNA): TGTGCCAGCAGTGAAGGGAACAATTCACCCCTCCACTTT.

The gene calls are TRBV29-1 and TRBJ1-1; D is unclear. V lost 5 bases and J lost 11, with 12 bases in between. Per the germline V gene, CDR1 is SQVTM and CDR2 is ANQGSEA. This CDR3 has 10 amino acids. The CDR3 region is CSVYKVSAFF. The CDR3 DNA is TGCAGCGTTTACAAAGTGTCGGCTTTCTTT.

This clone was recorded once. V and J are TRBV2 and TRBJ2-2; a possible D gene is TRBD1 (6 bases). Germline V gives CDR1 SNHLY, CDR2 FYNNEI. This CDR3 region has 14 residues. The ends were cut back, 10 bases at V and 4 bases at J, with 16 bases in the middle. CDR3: CANTGRVSTGELFF. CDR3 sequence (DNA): TGTGCCAACACAGGGAGAGTTAGCACCGGGGAGCTGTTTTTT.

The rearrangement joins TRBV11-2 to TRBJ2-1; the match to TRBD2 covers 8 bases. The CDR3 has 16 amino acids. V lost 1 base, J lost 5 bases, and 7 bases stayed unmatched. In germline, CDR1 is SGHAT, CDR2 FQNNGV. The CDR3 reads CASSLVRVLADNEQFF. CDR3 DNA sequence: TGTGCCAGCAGCTTAGTCCGAGTACTAGCGGACAATGAGCAGTTCTTC.

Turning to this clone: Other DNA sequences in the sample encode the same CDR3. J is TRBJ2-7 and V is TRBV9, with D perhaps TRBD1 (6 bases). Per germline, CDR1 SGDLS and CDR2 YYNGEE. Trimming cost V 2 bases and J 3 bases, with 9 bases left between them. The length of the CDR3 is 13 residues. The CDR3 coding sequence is TGTGCCAGCAGCGTTCGGGACAACTACGAGCAGTACTTC. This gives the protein CASSVRDNYEQYF.

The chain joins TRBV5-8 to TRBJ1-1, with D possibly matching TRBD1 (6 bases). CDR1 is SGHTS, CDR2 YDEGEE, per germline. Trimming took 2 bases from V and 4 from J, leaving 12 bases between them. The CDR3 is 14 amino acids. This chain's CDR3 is CASSFLNRVTEAFF. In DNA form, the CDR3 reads TGTGCCAGCAGCTTCCTTAACAGGGTCACTGAAGCTTTCTTT.

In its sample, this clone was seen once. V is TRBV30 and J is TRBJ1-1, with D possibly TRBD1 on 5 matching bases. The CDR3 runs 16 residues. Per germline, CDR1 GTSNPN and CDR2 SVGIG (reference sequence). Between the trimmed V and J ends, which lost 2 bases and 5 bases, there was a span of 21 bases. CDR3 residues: CAWSWGSGSMSTEAFF. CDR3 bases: TGTGCCTGGAGTTGGGGGTCCGGGTCGATGTCAACTGAAGCTTTCTTT.

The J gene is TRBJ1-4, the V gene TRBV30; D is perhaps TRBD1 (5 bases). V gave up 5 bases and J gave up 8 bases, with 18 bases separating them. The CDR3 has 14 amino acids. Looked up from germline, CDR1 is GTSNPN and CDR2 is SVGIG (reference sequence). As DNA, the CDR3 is TGTGCCTGGCAGACAGCTCCCAACGGCGAAAAACTGTTTTTT. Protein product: CAWQTAPNGEKLFF. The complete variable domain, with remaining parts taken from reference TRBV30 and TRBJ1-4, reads SQTIHQWPATLVQPVGSPLSLECTVEGTSNPNLYWYRQAAGRGLQLLFYSVGIGQISSEVPQNLSASRPQDRQFILSSKKLLLSDSGFYLCAWQTAPNGEKLFFGSGTQLSVL.

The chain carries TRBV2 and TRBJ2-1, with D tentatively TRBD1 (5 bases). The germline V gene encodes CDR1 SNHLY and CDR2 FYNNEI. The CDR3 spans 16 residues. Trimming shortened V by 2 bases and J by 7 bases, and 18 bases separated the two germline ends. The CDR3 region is CASSETLDRKENEQFF. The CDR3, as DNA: TGTGCCAGCAGTGAAACCCTAGACAGAAAAGAAAATGAGCAGTTCTTC.

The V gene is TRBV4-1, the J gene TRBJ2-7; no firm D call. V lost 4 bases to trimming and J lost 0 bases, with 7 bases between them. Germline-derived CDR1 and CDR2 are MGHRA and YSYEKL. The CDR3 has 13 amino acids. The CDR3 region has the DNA TGCGCCAGCAGCCCTTTAAACTCCTACGAGCAGTACTTC. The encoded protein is CASSPLNSYEQYF.

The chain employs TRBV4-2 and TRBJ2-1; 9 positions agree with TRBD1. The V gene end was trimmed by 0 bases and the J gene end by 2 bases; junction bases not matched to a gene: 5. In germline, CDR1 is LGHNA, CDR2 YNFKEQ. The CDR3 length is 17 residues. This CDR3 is CASSQDLGQGPYNEQFF. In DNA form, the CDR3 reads TGTGCCAGCAGCCAAGATCTGGGACAGGGCCCCTACAATGAGCAGTTCTTC.

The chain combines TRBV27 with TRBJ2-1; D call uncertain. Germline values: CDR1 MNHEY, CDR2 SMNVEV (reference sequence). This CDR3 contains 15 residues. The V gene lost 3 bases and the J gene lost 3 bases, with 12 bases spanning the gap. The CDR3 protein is CASSLGPTVYNEQFF. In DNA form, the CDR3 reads TGTGCCAGCAGTTTGGGTCCGACGGTCTACAATGAGCAGTTCTTC.

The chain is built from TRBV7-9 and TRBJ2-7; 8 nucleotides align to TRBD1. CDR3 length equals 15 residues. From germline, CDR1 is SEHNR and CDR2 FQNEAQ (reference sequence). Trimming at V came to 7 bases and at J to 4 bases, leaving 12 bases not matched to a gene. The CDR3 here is CASTLGAGTGYEQYF. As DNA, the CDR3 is TGTGCCAGCACCCTAGGTGCCGGGACAGGTTACGAGCAGTACTTC. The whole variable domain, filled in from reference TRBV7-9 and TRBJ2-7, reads DTGVSQNPRHKITKRGQNVTFRCDPISEHNRLYWYRQTLGQGPEFLTYFQNEAQLEKSRLLSDRFSAERPKGSFSTLEIQRTEQGDSAMYLCASTLGAGTGYEQYFGPGTRLTVT.

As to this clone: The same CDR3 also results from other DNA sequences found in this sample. The CDR3 loop is CASSLRGLGTEAFF. For the CDR3, the DNA is TGTGCCAGCAGTCTCAGGGGCTTGGGCACTGAAGCTTTCTTT. V and J are TRBV28 and TRBJ1-1, with a tentative D call TRBD1 (6 bases). The CDR3 totals 14 residues. Germline CDR1 reads MDHEN; CDR2 reads SYDVKM. Trimming stripped 5 bases from V and 4 bases from J, with 14 bases between.

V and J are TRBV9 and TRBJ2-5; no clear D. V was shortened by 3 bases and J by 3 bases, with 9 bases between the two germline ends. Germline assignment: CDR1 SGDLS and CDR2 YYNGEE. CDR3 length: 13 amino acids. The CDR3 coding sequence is TGTGCCAGCAGCGACTGGGCCGAAGAGACCCAGTACTTC. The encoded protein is CASSDWAEETQYF.

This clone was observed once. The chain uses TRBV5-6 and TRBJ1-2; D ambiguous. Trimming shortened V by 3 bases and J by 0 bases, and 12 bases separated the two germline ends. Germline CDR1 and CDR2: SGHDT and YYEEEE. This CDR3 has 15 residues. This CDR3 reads CASSSLEAANYGYTF. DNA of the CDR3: TGTGCCAGCAGCTCTCTCGAGGCCGCTAACTATGGCTACACCTTC.

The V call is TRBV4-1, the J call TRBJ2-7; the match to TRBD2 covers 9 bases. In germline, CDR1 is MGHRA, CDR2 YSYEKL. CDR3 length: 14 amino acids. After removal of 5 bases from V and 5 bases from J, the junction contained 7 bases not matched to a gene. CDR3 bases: TGCGCCAGCAGCTTTCTAGCGGGATACAACGAGCAGTACTTC. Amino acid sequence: CASSFLAGYNEQYF.

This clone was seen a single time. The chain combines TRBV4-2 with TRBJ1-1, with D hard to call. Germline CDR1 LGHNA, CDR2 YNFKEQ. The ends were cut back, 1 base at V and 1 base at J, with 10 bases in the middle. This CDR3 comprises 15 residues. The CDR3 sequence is CASSQGMAGNTEAFF. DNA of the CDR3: TGTGCCAGCAGCCAAGGCATGGCGGGGAACACTGAAGCTTTCTTT.

CDR3 in DNA: TGTGCCAGCAGCTCAACTCCGGGACTAGACGTGGGAGATACGCAGTATTTT. It translates to CASSSTPGLDVGDTQYF. The chain recombines TRBV7-8 with TRBJ2-3, with 8 bases that match TRBD2. This CDR3 spans 17 amino acids. J lost 5 bases, V lost 4 bases, and 14 bases had no gene match. CDR1 is SGHVS and CDR2 is FQNEAQ in the germline V gene.

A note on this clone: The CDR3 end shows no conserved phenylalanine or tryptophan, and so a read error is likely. The CDR3: CASSTPQGANSANYGYTL. The CDR3 bases are TGTGCCAGCAGCACGCCTCAGGGGGCGAATTCGGCTAACTATGGCTACACCCTC. The V and J genes are TRBV5-6 and TRBJ1-2; 8 bases are a match to TRBD1. J gave up 0 bases and V 4 bases, and 14 bases lay outside the gene matches. From germline, CDR1 is SGHDT and CDR2 YYEEEE. The CDR3 is made up of 18 amino acids.

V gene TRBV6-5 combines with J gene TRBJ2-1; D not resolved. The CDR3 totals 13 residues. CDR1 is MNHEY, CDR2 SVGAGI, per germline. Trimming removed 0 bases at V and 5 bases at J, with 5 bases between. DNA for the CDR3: TGTGCCAGCAGTTACTCCCTGAACAATGAGCAGTTCTTC. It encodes CASSYSLNNEQFF.

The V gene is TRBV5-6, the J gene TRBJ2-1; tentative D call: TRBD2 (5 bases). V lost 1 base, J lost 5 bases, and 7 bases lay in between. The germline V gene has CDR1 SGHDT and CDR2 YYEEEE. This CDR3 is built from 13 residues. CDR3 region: CASSLMGDNEQFF. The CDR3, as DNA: TGTGCCAGCAGCTTGATGGGAGACAATGAGCAGTTCTTC.